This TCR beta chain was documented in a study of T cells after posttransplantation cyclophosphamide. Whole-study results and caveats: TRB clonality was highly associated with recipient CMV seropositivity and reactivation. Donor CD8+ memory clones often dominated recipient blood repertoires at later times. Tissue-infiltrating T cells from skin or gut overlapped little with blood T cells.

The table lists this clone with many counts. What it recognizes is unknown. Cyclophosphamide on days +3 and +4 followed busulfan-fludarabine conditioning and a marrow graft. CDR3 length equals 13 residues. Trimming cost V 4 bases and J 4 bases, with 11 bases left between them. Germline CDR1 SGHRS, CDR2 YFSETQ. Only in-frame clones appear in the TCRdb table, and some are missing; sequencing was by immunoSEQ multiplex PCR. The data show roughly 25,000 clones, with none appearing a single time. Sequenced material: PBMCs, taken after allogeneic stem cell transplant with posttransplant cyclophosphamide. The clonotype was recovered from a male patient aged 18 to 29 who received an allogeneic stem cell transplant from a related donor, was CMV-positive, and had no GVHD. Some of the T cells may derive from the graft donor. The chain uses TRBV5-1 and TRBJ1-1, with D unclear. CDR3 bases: TGCGCCAGCAGCCGCGGCAGTACCACTGAAGCTTTCTTT. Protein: CASSRGSTTEAFF.